Listed here are 8 T cell receptor beta chains from one sample, sequenced in a study of radiotherapy plus CTLA-4 blockade in lung cancer. TCRdb's table, derived via immunoSEQ multiplex PCR, lists solely in-frame clones and lacks some. The table records about 45,000 clones, about two thirds of them present only once. The material sequenced was peripheral blood, taken from a patient treated with radiotherapy plus ipilimumab. The receptors come from a human donor with non-small cell lung cancer who had a partial response to radiotherapy plus ipilimumab.

The chain uses TRBV7-9 and TRBJ1-6; D uncertain. The germline V gene encodes CDR1 SEHNR and CDR2 FQNEAQ (reference sequence). The CDR3 runs to 13 residues. V lost 0 bases and J lost 11, with 8 bases in between. In DNA form, the CDR3 reads TGTGCCAGCAGCTTAGCGCTCCAGGCACCCCTCCACTTT. Its translation: CASSLALQAPLHF.

The chain carries TRBV7-9 and TRBJ2-1; TRBD2 is a possible D gene (5 bases). CDR3 length: 14 residues. Trimming took off 0 bases at V and 5 bases at J, with 8 bases between the two ends. Germline assignment: CDR1 SEHNR and CDR2 FQNEAQ (reference sequence). Here the CDR3 reads CASSLAGANNEQFF. The CDR3 nucleotides are TGTGCCAGCAGCTTAGCGGGAGCCAACAATGAGCAGTTCTTC.

This chain uses TRBV7-9 with TRBJ2-1; D remains ambiguous. Trimming removed 1 base from V and 9 bases from J, with 13 bases in between. Germline CDR1 and CDR2: SEHNR and FQNEAQ (reference sequence). The CDR3 has 14 residues. The CDR3 loop reads CASSLGSGSGEQFF. The CDR3 nucleotides read TGTGCCAGCAGCTTAGGTTCAGGATCAGGTGAGCAGTTCTTC.

The chain uses TRBV5-8 and TRBJ2-2, with D maybe TRBD2 (6 bases). The CDR3 covers 15 residues. V lost 2 bases to trimming and J lost 1 base, with 9 bases between them. CDR1 is SGHTS, CDR2 YDEGEE, per germline. The CDR3 DNA reads as TGTGCCAGCAGCTTTGGACTACTGAACACCGGGGAGCTGTTTTTT. This gives the protein CASSFGLLNTGELFF.

The chain links TRBV5-5 to TRBJ2-1, with TRBD2 identical over 8 bases. The germline CDR1 and CDR2 sequences are SGHKS and YYEKEE (reference sequence). The V gene end was trimmed by 2 bases and the J gene end by 7 bases; junction bases not matched to a gene: 8. The CDR3 runs 15 residues. The CDR3 bases are TGTGCCAGCAGCTTCGTTGCGGGAGGTGGGAATGAGCAGTTCTTC. Protein product: CASSFVAGGGNEQFF.

This chain connects TRBV14 to TRBJ2-5; TRBD1 aligns across 7 bases. The germline gives CDR1 SGHDN, CDR2 FVKESK. The CDR3 has 19 amino acids. Trimming at V came to 4 bases and at J to 4 bases, leaving 21 bases not matched to a gene. CDR3 residues: CASSLIGPGAGGLGETQYF. The CDR3 nucleotides read TGTGCCAGCAGCCTCATTGGACCAGGGGCAGGGGGTCTGGGAGAGACCCAGTACTTC.

This sequence joins TRBV2 and TRBJ1-5, with 8 bases fitting TRBD1. The CDR3 covers 13 residues. Trimming took 8 bases from V and 7 from J; bases not matched to a gene: 7. Looked up from germline, CDR1 is SNHLY and CDR2 is FYNNEI. The CDR3 DNA follows: TGTGCCAGCGGAACAGGGGGATGGCAGCCCCAGCATTTT. Amino acids: CASGTGGWQPQHF. Full variable domain (missing parts from reference TRBV2 and TRBJ1-5): EPEVTQTPSHQVTQMGQEVILRCVPISNHLYFYWYRQILGQKVEFLVSFYNNEISEKSEIFDDQFSVERPDGSNFTLKIRSTKLEDSAMYFCASGTGGWQPQHFGDGTRLSIL.

The chain combines TRBV27 with TRBJ2-2; D may be TRBD1 (7 bases). This CDR3 has 17 amino acids. V was trimmed by 1 base and J by 10 bases, leaving 22 bases between them. Looked up from germline, CDR1 is MNHEY and CDR2 is SMNVEV (reference sequence). This chain's CDR3 is CASSLFPPRGASEELFF. The CDR3 DNA is TGTGCCAGCAGTTTATTCCCCCCCAGGGGGGCGTCCGAGGAGCTGTTTTTT.